These T cell receptor beta chains were read from a single sample in a study of circulating and synovial CD4+ cells in juvenile arthritis. The assay was immunoSEQ multiplex PCR, and TCRdb's table has in-frame clones only and misses some. The table lists 30,000 to 35,000 clones, about 95% of them singletons. The specimen was CD4+ T cells from blood. Receptors were obtained from a human donor with juvenile idiopathic arthritis. The CDR3 runs from the conserved cysteine through the conserved F or W. Each record gives: J gene, D gene, clone size, V gene, CDR3 DNA, CDR3 protein. The D gene is left open where the match is weak. The size of a clone is reported for some rows only, either as once, few or many, or as a class for expanded clones.

>TRBJ2-1|-|-|TRBV2
TGTGCCAGCAGCGCCGAAGGAGAGGCGTCCTACAATGAGCAGTTCTTC
CASSAEGEASYNEQFF
>TRBJ2-5|-|once|TRBV28
TGTGCCAGCAGTTTGAGTCTGAGCCAAGAGACCCAGTACTTC
CASSLSLSQETQYF
>TRBJ2-3|TRBD2|-|TRBV15
TGTGCCACCAGCAGCGACCTTGCGGGGGGGGTGCCCGATACGCAGTATTTT
CATSSDLAGGVPDTQYF
>TRBJ2-7|-|-|TRBV28
TGTGCCAGCAGAAGATCCCGGGACTCCTTCTACGAGCAGTACTTC
CASRRSRDSFYEQYF
>TRBJ2-1|-|-|TRBV18
TGTGCCAGCTCCGACTGGGCAGGGGCCACGAGTGAGCAGTTCTTC
CASSDWAGATSEQFF
>TRBJ2-1|TRBD2|-|TRBV4-1
TGCGCCAGCAGCCAAGACGGGACTAGGATCTCCGGTGAGCAGTTCTTC
CASSQDGTRISGEQFF
>TRBJ2-7|TRBD1|-|TRBV5-6
TGTGCCAGCAGCTTCGACAGGGGGCGCAAGGAGCAGTACTTC
CASSFDRGRKEQYF
>TRBJ2-1|TRBD1|-|TRBV5-4
TGTGCCAGCAGCTTGGGTAGAAGGGACAGGGCGGGTAATGAGCAGTTCTTC
CASSLGRRDRAGNEQFF
>TRBJ2-3|TRBD1|-|TRBV9
TGTGCCAGCAGCCGCACCGGGACAGGGGGCACAGATACGCAGTATTTT
CASSRTGTGGTDTQYF
>TRBJ2-3|TRBD2|-|TRBV7-2
TGTGCCAGCAGCGCGGGACTAGTTGTGGATACGCAGTATTTT
CASSAGLVVDTQYF
>TRBJ1-2|-|-|TRBV25-1
TGTGCCAGCAGTGAATCGACAGTTAAAGCTAACTATGGCTACACCTTC
CASSESTVKANYGYTF
>TRBJ2-5|-|once|TRBV30
TGTGCCTGGAGTGAAAATTCAGGGTACCAAGAGACCCAGTACTTC
CAWSENSGYQETQYF
>TRBJ2-7|-|once|TRBV5-1
TGCGCCAGCAGCTTGGGTTCGGCAGGGGACTCCTACGAGCAGTACTTC
CASSLGSAGDSYEQYF
>TRBJ2-3|TRBD2|-|TRBV19
TGTGCCAGTAGAGGGGCGGGGGGCTCAGATACGCAGTATTTT
CASRGAGGSDTQYF
>TRBJ2-3|TRBD1|once|TRBV11-2
TGTGCCAGCAGCTCCCTGCAGGGGGCGGGAAGCACAGATACGCAGTATTTT
CASSSLQGAGSTDTQYF
>TRBJ1-4|TRBD1|-|TRBV7-2
TGTGCCAGCAGCTTAGAACATGGGACAGGAAGACTGTTTTTT
CASSLEHGTGRLFF
>TRBJ1-5|-|-|TRBV29-1
TGCAGCGTTGTCCGTTGGAGGACTAGCAATCAGCCCCAGCATTTT
CSVVRWRTSNQPQHF
>TRBJ2-6|-|-|TRBV2
TGTGCCACTTCTAGGGGGGCCAACGTCCTGACTTTC
CATSRGANVLTF
>TRBJ2-7|TRBD2|-|TRBV28
TGTGCCAGCAGTCGAAGCGGGAGCTCCTACGAGCAGTACTTC
CASSRSGSSYEQYF
>TRBJ2-7|TRBD1|once|TRBV27
TGTGCCACGCAAGACCTGGGACAGAAATACGAGCAGTACTTC
CATQDLGQKYEQYF
>TRBJ1-6|-|-|TRBV6-1
TGTGCCAGCAGTGAATCAGGGGTAATAGCCTATAATTCACCCCTCCACTTT
CASSESGVIAYNSPLHF
>TRBJ2-7|-|-|TRBV7-2
TGTGCCAGCAGCTTAGTGTCAGGGCTCGAGCAGTACTTC
CASSLVSGLEQYF
>TRBJ1-3|-|-|TRBV4-1
TGCGCCAGCAGCCAAGGACCGCAGGACACCATATATTTT
CASSQGPQDTIYF
>TRBJ2-5|-|-|TRBV5-4
TGTGCCAGCAGCTCTAGCGCCCCCCAAGAGACCCAGTACTTC
CASSSSAPQETQYF
>TRBJ2-5|-|-|TRBV5-1
TGCGCCAGCAGCTTGGCGAGGGCCCTGCCCCAGTACTTC
CASSLARALPQYF